This entry describes one T cell receptor beta chain. There are a few counts of this clonotype. Its antigen remains unidentified. Base qualities were left out, and no much larger clone turns up one base away. The data belong to a study of vaccination and CD4 T cells after COVID-19 (dated by TCRdb to 2021 to 2024). About the study as a whole: Every convalescent patient had a positive nasal swab PCR test for SARS-CoV-2, with mild disease in nine patients and severe disease in one. The convalescent cohort included six males and four females, with two Hispanic individuals, seven Caucasians, two Asians and one multiracial person. Each participant got two doses of either the Pfizer-BioNTech BNT162b2 vaccine (n=8) or the Moderna mRNA-1273 vaccine (n=2). Post-COVID blood samples from convalescent patients were collected a median of about 110 days after diagnosis, with a range of roughly 35 to 180 days. Post-vaccine blood samples were collected a median of about 66 days after the second vaccine dose, ranging from roughly 13 to 241 days. Overlapping spike peptide pools from SARS-CoV-2 and from the common cold coronaviruses HCoV-NL63, HCoV-OC43 and HCoV-229E were used as culture stimuli. Control cultures used a CEFX viral epitope pool as positive control, an HIV-1 Nef peptide pool as negative control, or no peptide. The spike-specific CD4+ TCR repertoire was compared before and after mRNA vaccination in nine to ten COVID-19 convalescent patients and a few infection-naive healthy vaccine recipients. The paper as a whole reports these results and caveats: In convalescent patients, a median about 86% of post-vaccine SARS-CoV-2-reactive clones were detected only after vaccination, suggesting vaccine-specific priming. In convalescent patients, nearly all vaccine-specific clones (304 of 307) were found to be mono-reactive for SARS-CoV-2 spike rather than cross-reactive with common cold coronaviruses. The median number of SARS-CoV-2-reactive clonotypes rose from about 19 after infection to some 37 after vaccination, but the change was not significant. The number of convalescent patients in the study was relatively small, and the study did not examine early timepoints following natural infection.

Sample treatment or condition, as interpreted from the label and publication: approximately 9-day PBMC culture with coronavirus spike peptide pools or control peptides (ViraFEST assay). To expand antigen-specific T cells with peptide pools and then pick out the expanded clonotypes through TCR sequencing, the study relied on the ViraFEST assay. The convalescent patients' positive SARS-CoV-2 PCR tests fell between March and December 2020, which was before the Alpha, Beta and Delta variants emerged in the United States. Each well held around 2 million PBMCs cultured with about 9.8 ug/ml peptide pools in IMDM containing 5% human AB serum and roughly 10 IU/ml IL-2. On days 3 and 7, half of the culture medium was replaced with fresh IL-2-containing medium. After 10 days of culture, CD4+ T cells were isolated by negative selection using the EasySep CD4+ T cell isolation kit. PBMCs were separated from whole blood using Ficoll-Paque Plus gradient centrifugation and then either used fresh or cryopreserved at -140C. Culture conditions were generally each tested in triplicate wells.

The library came from PCR. DNA from cultured CD4+ T cells underwent TCR sequencing with the Oncomine TCR Beta short-read assay at the Johns Hopkins FTIC core. The QIAamp micro DNA kit was used to extract genomic DNA from the cultured CD4+ T cells. The Oncomine TCR Beta libraries from cultured CD4+ T cells were pooled using unique dual indexes and then sequenced on an Illumina iSeq 100. The authors processed their data as follows. Non-productive sequences were removed, and CDR3s not starting with C, not ending with F or W, or shorter than 7 amino acids were discarded. Antigen-specific clonotypes were identified using the MANAFEST web application through comparison of peptide-stimulated wells with reference and other culture wells. For a clone to be called positive, the clone needed an FDR below 0.05, an odds ratio above 5, and a productive frequency above 0.1% in at least two of three replicate wells. A clonotype counted as cross-reactive if it showed significant expansion both in the SARS-CoV-2 spike wells and in at least one common cold coronavirus spike condition. Similarity between CDR3 sequences was evaluated in R version 3.6.1 using Levenshtein distances (stringdist) and unrooted phylogenetic trees (ape). Using fastp trimming at Q25 and MiXCR clonotype assembly, TCRdb reanalyzed the public sequencing data and kept in-frame beta chains. Rows are combined by CDR3 protein, so each entry shows the most common genes and DNA. TCRdb, not the authors, supplied the V and J calls. A total of 10,000 to 15,000 distinct CDR3 sequences appear in this sample, roughly 74% of them only once. Jointly, the top ten make up 31% of the sample.

Sequencing was performed on CD4+ T cells from blood, cultured in vitro. This clonotype was sampled from a human donor who had recovered from COVID-19.

This receptor carries the CDR3 CASSLGGREGAGELFF. The sequenced DNA is TGTGCCAGCAGCTTGGGAGGGCGGGAAGGCGCCGGGGAGCTGTTTTTT. The chain is assembled from TRBV5-4 and TRBJ2-2; perhaps TRBD2 is the D gene, with 6 bases matching. The CDR3 holds 16 amino acids from the cysteine to the phenylalanine. The kept DNA is CDR3 alone, 48 bases in frame from the first base. In the germline V gene (reference sequence), CDR1 corresponds to SGHNT and CDR2 to YYREEE. V is cut by 0 bases and J by 6 bases, and the space between the germline ends is 15 bases.